This is a list of T cell receptor beta chains from one sample in a study of preoperative IRX-2 immunotherapy in early breast cancer. The protocol was immunoSEQ multiplex PCR, while the TCRdb copy is restricted to in-frame clones and leaves out a portion. This sample carries 35,000 to 40,000 clones, roughly 82% of them seen once, and the ten largest clones take approximately 1.5%. The sample in question was lymph node tissue, obtained after IRX-2 immunotherapy. These receptor sequences come from a human donor with breast cancer. Each CDR3 is given with its conserved first and last residue. The D gene is left open where the match is weak. Where a row states a size, it is once, few, many or the class of an expanded clone; other rows omit it.

>TRBV7-1|TRBD1|TRBJ1-1|.
TGTGCCAGCAGCTTTATTGGACAGGGGAACACTGAAGCTTTCTTT
CASSFIGQGNTEAFF
>TRBV19|TRBD2|TRBJ2-3|.
TGTGCCAGTAGTATTGCTAGCGGGGGAACAGATACGCAGTATTTT
CASSIASGGTDTQYF
>TRBV28|.|TRBJ1-2|.
TGTGCCAGCACCCGAGCGGGACTCCGGAGGGGCTACACCTTC
CASTRAGLRRGYTF
>TRBV5-1|.|TRBJ2-1|.
TGCGCCAGCAGCTTGGTTTCGGGGATACCCTACAATGAGCAGTTCTTC
CASSLVSGIPYNEQFF
>TRBV28|TRBD1|TRBJ2-7|.
TGTGCCAGCAGTTTATTGGGGACAGGGTATTACGAGCAGTACTTC
CASSLLGTGYYEQYF
>TRBV15|TRBD2|TRBJ2-3|.
TGTGCCACCAGCACCACCCTACTAGCGGGGGGACGCACAGATACGCAGTATTTT
CATSTTLLAGGRTDTQYF
>TRBV18|TRBD1|TRBJ2-1|.
TGTGCCAGCTCTCCCCGACAGGGGCGAATTGATGAGCAGTTCTTC
CASSPRQGRIDEQFF
>TRBV6-8|TRBD1|TRBJ1-1|.
TGTGCCATCCTGGACAGGGGGGACACTGAAGCTTTCTTT
CAILDRGDTEAFF
>TRBV6-8|.|TRBJ2-1|few
TGTGCCAGCAGCCCAGGGATTGGTGAGCAGTTCTTC
CASSPGIGEQFF
>TRBV11-3|.|TRBJ1-5|.
TGTGCCAGCAGCCAAGGTTCCATGGGAGAAGGGCCCCAGCATTTT
CASSQGSMGEGPQHF
>TRBV7-1|TRBD1|TRBJ2-2|.
TGTGCTAGCAGCTTAGTCCCAGGGGGAAACACCGGGGAGCTGTTTTTT
CASSLVPGGNTGELFF
>TRBV5-1|TRBD1|TRBJ2-1|.
TGCGCCAGCAGCTTGGCGACAGGGGTGGGTAATGAGCAGTTCTTC
CASSLATGVGNEQFF